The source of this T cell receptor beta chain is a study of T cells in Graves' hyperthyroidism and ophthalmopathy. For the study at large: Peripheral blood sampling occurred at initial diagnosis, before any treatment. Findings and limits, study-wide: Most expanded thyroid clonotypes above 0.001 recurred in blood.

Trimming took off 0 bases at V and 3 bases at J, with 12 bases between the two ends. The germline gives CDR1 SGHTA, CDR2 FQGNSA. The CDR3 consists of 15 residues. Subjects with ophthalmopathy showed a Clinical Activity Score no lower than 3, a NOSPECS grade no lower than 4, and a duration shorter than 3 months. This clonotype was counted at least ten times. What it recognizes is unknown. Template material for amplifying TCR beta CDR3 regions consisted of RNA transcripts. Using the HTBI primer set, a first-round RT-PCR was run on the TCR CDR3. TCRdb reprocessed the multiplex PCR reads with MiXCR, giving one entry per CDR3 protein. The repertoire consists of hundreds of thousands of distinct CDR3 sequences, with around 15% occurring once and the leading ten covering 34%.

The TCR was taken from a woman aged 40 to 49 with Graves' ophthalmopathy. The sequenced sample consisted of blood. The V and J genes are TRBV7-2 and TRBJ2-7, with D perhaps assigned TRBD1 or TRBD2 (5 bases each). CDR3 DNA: TGTGCCAGCAGCTTAGCGCCTGGGGGAGACTACGAGCAGTACTTC. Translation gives CASSLAPGGDYEQYF.